The 24 T cell receptor beta chains reported below all come from one sample, sequenced in a study of vaccination and CD4 T cells after COVID-19. Cultured CD4+ T cell DNA was sequenced using the Oncomine TCR Beta short-read assay. TCRdb reprocessed the PCR reads with MiXCR, giving one entry per CDR3 protein. The sample yields about 13,000 distinct CDR3 sequences, 35% seen once. Treatment described: approximately nine-day PBMC culture with coronavirus spike peptide pools or control peptides (ViraFEST assay). Their antigens remain unidentified. The specimen was CD4+ T cells from blood, cultured in vitro. The receptors here all came from a human donor who had recovered from COVID-19.

This clonotype was seen more than once but under ten times. V and J are TRBV2 and TRBJ1-5; the D is unclear. Between the trimmed V and J ends, which lost 7 bases and 4 bases, there was a span of 11 bases. CDR1 and CDR2 (germline): SNHLY, FYNNEI. The length of the CDR3 is 13 residues. This CDR3 is CASTREGNQPQHF. The CDR3 DNA follows: TGTGCCAGCACCCGGGAAGGGAATCAGCCCCAGCATTTT.

This CDR3 reads CSARAPPGQGKSTDTQYF. The CDR3 coding sequence is TGCAGTGCTAGAGCTCCCCCTGGACAGGGCAAGAGCACAGATACGCAGTATTTT. J is TRBJ2-3 and V is TRBV20-1; 8 nucleotides agree with TRBD1. CDR3 size: 18 residues. Per the germline V gene, CDR1 is DFQATT and CDR2 is SNEGSKA (reference sequence). The J segment lost 0 bases and the V segment lost 1 base, leaving 12 bases of the junction unmatched.

This clonotype has a handful of counts. DNA of the CDR3: TGTGCCAGCAGTGAAGGTTTGCTGGGCACAGATACGCAGTATTTT. Protein: CASSEGLLGTDTQYF. The V gene is TRBV2, the J gene TRBJ2-3; D unresolved. This CDR3 region has 15 residues. V was cut by 1 base and J by 1 base, with 9 bases left in between. The germline V gene has CDR1 SNHLY and CDR2 FYNNEI.

The V gene is TRBV19, the J gene TRBJ2-2; possibly TRBD1 or TRBD2 for D (5 bases each). Germline V CDR1 and CDR2: LNHDA, SQIVND (reference sequence). Trimming took 5 bases from V and 3 from J, leaving 16 bases between them. The CDR3 extends over 16 amino acids. CDR3 protein: CASSPAWGSDTGELFF. The CDR3 DNA follows: TGTGCCAGTAGTCCAGCTTGGGGGTCCGACACCGGGGAGCTGTTTTTT.

This clonotype turned up a few times. The chain has TRBV21-1 and TRBJ1-5. TRBV21-1 is classified as a pseudogene. The CDR3 extends over 14 amino acids. This chain's CDR3 is CASSKLNSGGPQHF. In DNA form, the CDR3 reads TGTGCCAGCAGCAAACTAAATTCCGGCGGGCCCCAGCATTTT.

This clonotype was picked up a small number of times. The chain links TRBV30 to TRBJ1-6, with TRBD1 identical over 9 bases. CDR1 and CDR2 from the germline V gene are GTSNPN and SVGIG (reference sequence). CDR3 size: 15 residues. After removal of 5 bases from V and 7 bases from J, the junction contained 9 bases not matched to a gene. The CDR3 DNA reads as TGTGCCTGGGGGGGACAGGGAGGCGGGAATTCACCCCTCCACTTT. This sequence encodes CAWGGQGGGNSPLHF.

The chain is built from TRBV11-1 and TRBJ2-7; 8 positions match TRBD1. Germline V lookup: CDR1 SGHAT, CDR2 FQDESV (reference sequence). The CDR3 runs 12 residues. Trimming cost V 5 bases and J 7 bases; bases outside gene matches: 4. The CDR3 protein is CASSGQGREQYF. In nucleotides, the CDR3 is TGTGCCAGCAGCGGACAGGGACGAGAGCAGTACTTC.

V and J are TRBV12-3 or TRBV12-4 and TRBJ2-7; D is unresolved. V shed 1 base and J shed 3 bases, with 7 bases lying between them. This CDR3 contains 13 residues. The CDR3 loop is CASSLGFSYEQYF. The CDR3 DNA reads as TGTGCCAGCAGTTTAGGTTTCAGCTACGAGCAGTACTTC.

V and J are TRBV19 and TRBJ1-5; 7 bases map to TRBD1. Germline trimming cut 5 bases from V and 9 bases from J; bases unmatched to any gene: 13. Germline lookup yields CDR1 LNHDA and CDR2 SQIVND (reference sequence). This CDR3 comprises 15 residues. The CDR3: CASSGRDRLQRPQHF. The CDR3 nucleotides read TGTGCCAGTAGTGGCCGGGACAGATTACAGCGGCCCCAGCATTTT.

V usage is TRBV6-2 or TRBV6-3 and J usage is TRBJ1-4; no reliable D call. The CDR3 sequence is 13 residues long. The ends were cut back, 3 bases at V and 2 bases at J, with 4 bases in the middle. Looked up from germline, CDR1 is MNHEY and CDR2 is SVGEGT. CDR3 residues: CASSYRTNEKLFF. CDR3 coding DNA: TGTGCCAGCAGTTATCGGACTAATGAAAAACTGTTTTTT.

The rearrangement uses TRBV9 and TRBJ2-1; D uncertain. The CDR3 has 17 amino acids. The ends were cut back, 3 bases at V and 0 bases at J, with 16 bases in the middle. CDR1 and CDR2 (germline): SGDLS, YYNGEE. CDR3 in amino acids: CASSGRSDPFSYNEQFF. Here the CDR3 DNA reads TGTGCCAGCAGCGGACGATCCGACCCCTTCTCCTACAATGAGCAGTTCTTC.

The chain joins TRBV7-2 to TRBJ2-3; the D gene could be TRBD1 or TRBD2 (5 bases each). This CDR3 contains 17 residues. Germline V gives CDR1 SGHTA, CDR2 FQGNSA. V lost 1 base to trimming and J lost 2 bases, with 16 bases between them. This chain's CDR3 is CASSLVLSRDLTDTQYF. DNA for the CDR3: TGTGCCAGCAGCTTAGTTCTTTCCCGGGACCTCACAGATACGCAGTATTTT. Full variable domain (remainder filled in from reference TRBV7-2 and TRBJ2-3): GAGVSQSPSNKVTEKGKDVELRCDPISGHTALYWYRQSLGQGLEFLIYFQGNSAPDKSGLPSDRFSAERTGGSVSTLTIQRTQQEDSAVYLCASSLVLSRDLTDTQYFGPGTRLTVL.

This clonotype is a singleton in its sample. CDR3 DNA sequence: TGCAGTTACCAGACTAGCGGGTACGAGCAGTACTTC. It yields the protein CSYQTSGYEQYF. V usage is TRBV20-1 and J usage is TRBJ2-7; 10 bases fit TRBD2. The CDR3 has 12 amino acids. Germline CDR1 and CDR2: DFQATT and SNEGSKA (reference sequence). V gave up 8 bases and J gave up 4 bases; unmatched junction bases: 5.

Only a few counts were recorded for this clonotype. This sequence joins TRBV7-9 and TRBJ1-2, with D uncertain. Germline V gene data show CDR1 as SEHNR and CDR2 as FQNEAQ (reference sequence). V shed 5 bases and J shed 0 bases, with 13 bases lying between them. The CDR3 spans 15 residues. The CDR3 reads CASSRRERSNYGYTF. As DNA, the CDR3 is TGTGCCAGCAGCCGTAGGGAGAGATCTAACTATGGCTACACCTTC.

This clonotype was recorded a few times. The rearrangement links TRBV7-3 to TRBJ2-5; 9 nucleotides line up with TRBD1. J lost 4 bases, V lost 5 bases, and 8 bases had no gene match. CDR1 is SGHTA, CDR2 FQGTGA, per germline. The CDR3 length is 15 residues. The CDR3 DNA reads TGTGCCAGCAGCCGGGGGCGGGACAGGGCAGAGACCCAGTACTTC. Protein product: CASSRGRDRAETQYF. The variable domain in full, with the rest retrieved from reference TRBV7-3 and TRBJ2-5, is GAGVSQTPSNKVTEKGKYVELRCDPISGHTALYWYRQSLGQGPEFLIYFQGTGAADDSGLPNDRFFAVRPEGSVSTLKIQRTERGDSAVYLCASSRGRDRAETQYFGPGTRLLVL.

This clonotype showed up just a few times. The genes are TRBV7-2 and TRBJ2-7; D is perhaps TRBD1 or TRBD2 (5 bases each). The CDR3 is made up of 14 amino acids. The germline V and J ends were trimmed by 4 bases and 3 bases, with 13 bases remaining between them. Looked up from germline, CDR1 is SGHTA and CDR2 is FQGNSA. The CDR3, as DNA: TGTGCCAGCAGCTCGGGACGATCCTACTACGAGCAGTACTTC. Its translation is CASSSGRSYYEQYF.

A few counts support this clonotype. The chain couples TRBV20-1 to TRBJ2-1, with 14 nucleotides matching TRBD2. This CDR3 is 14 amino acids long. Germline CDR1 and CDR2: DFQATT and SNEGSKA (reference sequence). V lost 6 bases to trimming and J lost 10 bases; unmatched junction nucleotides: 8. CDR3 bases: TGCAGTGCCCCGGGACTAGCGGGAGTGGAGGAGCAGTTCTTC. Its protein is CSAPGLAGVEEQFF.

The V call is TRBV28, the J call TRBJ2-1, with TRBD1 identical over 9 bases. The germline CDR1 and CDR2 sequences are MDHEN and SYDVKM. The CDR3 runs to 16 residues. J gave up 2 bases and V 5 bases, and 7 bases lay outside the gene matches. CDR3 loop: CASSPSTGGAYNEQFF. CDR3 bases: TGTGCCAGCAGTCCGTCGACAGGGGGGGCCTACAATGAGCAGTTCTTC.

This chain links TRBV6-1 with TRBJ2-7; 9 bases are a match to TRBD1. Germline values: CDR1 MNHNS, CDR2 SASEGT. This CDR3 is 16 amino acids long. The trim removed 7 bases at V and 3 bases at J, leaving 13 bases unmatched. CDR3 sequence (DNA): TGTGCCAGCACTGGACAGGGGCCCGAATCATACTACGAGCAGTACTTC. It yields the protein CASTGQGPESYYEQYF.

The chain recombines TRBV28 with TRBJ1-5, with TRBD1 matching 7 bases. Germline V gene sequence: CDR1 MDHEN, CDR2 SYDVKM. Trimming removed 2 bases from V and 7 bases from J; junction bases left unmatched: 8. The CDR3 consists of 15 residues. The CDR3 protein is CASSLGQANWQPQHF. The CDR3 DNA follows: TGTGCCAGCAGTTTAGGACAGGCTAATTGGCAGCCCCAGCATTTT.

The chain employs TRBV11-1 and TRBJ2-4; D gene unclear. This CDR3 is built from 16 residues. Germline V lookup: CDR1 SGHAT, CDR2 FQDESV (reference sequence). The V and J ends lost 2 bases and 0 bases respectively, with 11 bases between them. The CDR3 region is CASSLSSNVAKNIQYF. DNA of the CDR3: TGTGCCAGCAGCTTAAGCTCGAACGTAGCCAAAAACATTCAGTACTTC.

In this sample, this clonotype turned up a few times. The rearrangement uses TRBV20-1 and TRBJ1-1; no firm D call. Germline CDR1 reads DFQATT; CDR2 reads SNEGSKA (reference sequence). The CDR3 covers 10 residues. Trimming left V 2 bases short and J 2 bases short, with 0 bases between. The CDR3 protein is CSARNTEAFF. The CDR3 region has the DNA TGCAGTGCTAGAAACACTGAAGCTTTCTTT.

The gene calls are TRBV20-1 and TRBJ1-1, with D perhaps matching TRBD1 (5 bases). This CDR3 has 13 residues. Per the germline V gene, CDR1 is DFQATT and CDR2 is SNEGSKA (reference sequence). Trimming removed 1 base from V and 6 bases from J, with 12 bases in between. In DNA form, the CDR3 reads TGCAGTGCTAGAGGGGGGGTTGGCGCTGAAGCTTTCTTT. It yields the protein CSARGGVGAEAFF.

The rearrangement uses TRBV19 and TRBJ2-7; 7 bases fit TRBD2. V gave up 3 bases and J gave up 3 bases; unmatched junction bases: 8. CDR3 size: 15 residues. Germline loops: CDR1 LNHDA, CDR2 SQIVND (reference sequence). The chain's CDR3 is CASSILREAHYEQYF. CDR3 DNA: TGTGCCAGTAGTATCTTACGGGAGGCCCACTACGAGCAGTACTTC.